This entry concerns a single T cell receptor beta chain. The sample comes from a study of blood T cell repertoires in COVID-19. Study as a whole: COVID-19 samples from acute and convalescent phases originated in the United States, Italy and Spain.

Donors in Cohort 3 counted as recovered after two negative PCRs, clearance, or symptom resolution. The CDR3 has 15 amino acids. V was pared by 1 base and J by 5 bases, with 6 bases of the junction left unmatched. Germline CDR1 and CDR2: SQVTM and ANQGSEA. Authors' methods: How many nucleated cells were present was estimated from reference gene primer amplification. The repertoire was sequenced with immunoSEQ multiplex PCR; TCRdb's copy has only in-frame clones and lacks some. The V and J calls and clone size were taken over from that table, and D and trimming were inferred from the DNA. The repertoire holds 330,000 or so clones, more than 75% seen once, with about 3% in the top ten.

The source is a woman between 25 and 40 years old who had recovered from COVID-19. Sequences were obtained from PBMCs or T cells enriched from blood (not recorded which). The rearrangement uses TRBV29-1 and TRBJ1-3; the match to TRBD1 covers 9 bases. CDR3 coding DNA: TGCAGCGTTGAAGCCCCGGGACAGGGACGAAACACCATATATTTT. Its protein product is CSVEAPGQGRNTIYF.